The 23 T cell receptor beta chains listed next were all sequenced from one sample in a study of shared clonotypes between healthy human individuals. Data came from immunoSEQ multiplex PCR; TCRdb stores just in-frame clones and leaves some out. The table lists some 550,000 clones, 97% of them singletons. Sample: naive CD4+ T cells sorted from blood. The subset: CD45RA+ positively selected. Source of these receptors: a woman in her thirties in good health.

The V and J genes are TRBV6-5 and TRBJ2-3, with D possibly being TRBD1 (6 bases). The CDR3 has 12 residues. Trimming shortened V by 5 bases and J by 10 bases, and 13 bases separated the two germline ends. CDR1 and CDR2 (germline): MNHEY, SVGAGI. The CDR3 nucleotides read TGTGCCAGCAGTCCCTACAGGGACGCGCAGTATTTT. Translated: CASSPYRDAQYF.

The CDR3 bases are TGTGCCAGCAGTTTTCGGGGGGACCCGAACACTGAAGCTTTCTTT. It encodes CASSFRGDPNTEAFF. The genes are TRBV28 and TRBJ1-1; TRBD1 might be the D (5 bases). The germline V gene encodes CDR1 MDHEN and CDR2 SYDVKM. The CDR3 is made up of 15 amino acids. Trimming took off 3 bases at V and 1 base at J, with 12 bases between the two ends. The entire variable domain, with the rest obtained from reference TRBV28 and TRBJ1-1, is as follows: DVKVTQSSRYLVKRTGEKVFLECVQDMDHENMFWYRQDPGLGLRLIYFSYDVKMKEKGDIPEGYSVSREKKERFSLILESASTNQTSMYLCASSFRGDPNTEAFFGQGTRLTVV.

This chain uses TRBV5-1 with TRBJ2-1; TRBD1 matches 8 bases. J gave up 0 bases and V 8 bases, and 4 bases lay outside the gene matches. The CDR3 totals 14 residues. Per the germline V gene, CDR1 is SGHRS and CDR2 is YFSETQ. CDR3: CASKGQVSYNEQFF. The CDR3 region has the DNA TGCGCCAGTAAGGGACAGGTCTCCTACAATGAGCAGTTCTTC.

V gene TRBV5-1 combines with J gene TRBJ2-7; no clear D gene. CDR3 length: 14 amino acids. Trimming pared 2 bases from V and 1 base from J, leaving 10 bases between. Germline CDR1 SGHRS, CDR2 YFSETQ. This CDR3 is CASSFQDPSYEQYF. The CDR3 coding sequence is TGCGCCAGCAGCTTCCAAGACCCTTCCTACGAGCAGTACTTC.

The chain employs TRBV4-1 and TRBJ1-1; D gene unclear. Between the trimmed V and J ends, which lost 5 bases and 3 bases, there was a span of 10 bases. Germline V gives CDR1 MGHRA, CDR2 YSYEKL. This CDR3 has 13 amino acids. The CDR3 spells CASSREFYTEAFF. Written as DNA, the CDR3 is TGCGCCAGCAGCAGGGAATTCTACACTGAAGCTTTCTTT.

V and J are TRBV4-1 and TRBJ2-7, with TRBD1 matching 8 bases. Losses at the gene ends were 4 bases for V and 6 bases for J; bases not matched to a gene: 11. The CDR3 runs 15 residues. Germline CDR1 MGHRA, CDR2 YSYEKL. CDR3 amino acids: CASSPTVDRGAEQYF. CDR3 DNA: TGCGCCAGCAGCCCCACTGTCGACAGGGGAGCCGAGCAGTACTTC.

J is TRBJ2-7 and V is TRBV6-1, with D unresolved. Germline CDR1 reads MNHNS; CDR2 reads SASEGT. The CDR3 extends over 14 amino acids. The ends were cut back, 5 bases at V and 3 bases at J, with 14 bases in the middle. This CDR3 is CASSFGPPRYEQYF. The CDR3 DNA is TGTGCCAGCAGTTTTGGGCCACCGCGCTACGAGCAGTACTTC.

This clone was detected only once. The CDR3 loop reads CSVSRGQGVTNEKLFF. Here the CDR3 DNA reads TGCAGCGTTTCCCGGGGACAGGGAGTCACTAATGAAAAACTGTTTTTT. This sequence joins TRBV29-1 and TRBJ1-4; 9 nucleotides line up with TRBD1. The germline V gene has CDR1 SQVTM and CDR2 ANQGSEA. The CDR3 runs 16 residues. V lost 5 bases and J lost 2; bases outside the gene matches: 9.

This sequence joins TRBV18 and TRBJ2-7, with 11 bases identical to TRBD2. Trimming at V came to 3 bases and at J to 2 bases, leaving 6 bases not matched to a gene. This CDR3 is built from 16 residues. Germline CDR1 reads KGHSH; CDR2 reads LQKENI. CDR3 nucleotides: TGTGCCAGCTCACCCCGGGGACTAGCGGAGACCTACGAGCAGTACTTC. This encodes CASSPRGLAETYEQYF.

This chain uses TRBV30 with TRBJ1-1; D ambiguous. Germline V gene data show CDR1 as GTSNPN and CDR2 as SVGIG (reference sequence). The CDR3 is 13 residues long. Trimming removed 1 base from V and 0 bases from J, with 6 bases in between. In nucleotides, the CDR3 is TGTGCCTGGAGTGACGGGTTGAACACTGAAGCTTTCTTT. Translated, it gives CAWSDGLNTEAFF.

The V call is TRBV6-5, the J call TRBJ2-2; D ambiguous. V was pared by 2 bases and J by 4 bases, with 11 bases between. Germline V gives CDR1 MNHEY, CDR2 SVGAGI. This CDR3 has 15 residues. The CDR3 sequence: CASSYGDDLTGELFF. The CDR3 coding sequence is TGTGCCAGCAGTTACGGAGATGATCTCACCGGGGAGCTGTTTTTT.

The V and J genes are TRBV10-3 and TRBJ1-4; a possible D gene is TRBD1 (5 bases). The V gene lost 6 bases and the J gene lost 0 bases, with 14 bases spanning the gap. The CDR3 extends over 16 amino acids. Germline loops: CDR1 ENHRY, CDR2 SYGVKD. The CDR3: CAISVTEPATNEKLFF. The CDR3 DNA is TGTGCCATCAGCGTGACAGAACCCGCAACTAATGAAAAACTGTTTTTT.

The chain combines TRBV5-1 with TRBJ2-5; tentatively, D is TRBD1 (5 bases). Trimming pared 1 base from V and 1 base from J, leaving 11 bases between. Germline loops: CDR1 SGHRS, CDR2 YFSETQ. CDR3 length equals 15 residues. DNA for the CDR3: TGCGCCAGCAGCTTGAGGCAGGGCCTCCAAGAGACCCAGTACTTC. Amino acid sequence: CASSLRQGLQETQYF.

J is TRBJ2-3 and V is TRBV7-9, with no clear D. CDR1 is SEHNR and CDR2 is FQNEAQ in the germline V gene (reference sequence). This CDR3 comprises 13 residues. Trimming shortened V by 3 bases and J by 0 bases, and 4 bases separated the two germline ends. The CDR3 DNA reads TGTGCCAGCAGCTTCCTCAGCACAGATACGCAGTATTTT. This sequence encodes CASSFLSTDTQYF.

This chain links TRBV6-1 with TRBJ1-1; 8 bases match TRBD1. Losses at the gene ends were 5 bases for V and 4 bases for J; bases not matched to a gene: 3. Germline CDR1 is MNHNS and CDR2 is SASEGT. The CDR3 is made up of 13 amino acids. CDR3 nucleotides: TGTGCCAGCAGTAAACAGGGGGGCACTGAAGCTTTCTTT. Protein sequence: CASSKQGGTEAFF.

The rearrangement links TRBV7-2 to TRBJ2-3; 7 positions agree with TRBD2. Germline loops: CDR1 SGHTA, CDR2 FQGNSA. The junction had 12 bases not matched to a gene; V was cut back by 5 bases and J by 4 bases. The CDR3 spans 16 residues. CDR3 in DNA: TGTGCCAGCAGCCAACTAGCGACCAGCAGCCCAGATACGCAGTATTTT. This codes for CASSQLATSSPDTQYF.

The chain links TRBV5-1 to TRBJ1-1; perhaps TRBD1 as D (5 bases). Germline CDR1 and CDR2: SGHRS and YFSETQ. The CDR3 is 12 amino acids. V lost 4 bases, J lost 11 bases, and 15 bases lay in between. The CDR3 loop reads CASSRDGPRAFF. The CDR3 DNA is TGCGCCAGCAGCCGGGACGGCCCTCGTGCTTTCTTT.

This clone was recorded only once. The chain uses TRBV28 and TRBJ1-6; D gene uncertain. V lost 4 bases, J lost 6 bases, and 4 bases lay in between. CDR3 length: 12 amino acids. CDR1 and CDR2 from the germline V gene are MDHEN and SYDVKM. CDR3 loop: CASSSPNSPLHF. The DNA of the CDR3 is TGTGCCAGCAGTTCCCCTAATTCACCCCTCCACTTT.

The chain employs TRBV19 and TRBJ1-5; TRBD1 might be the D (5 bases). Germline V lookup: CDR1 LNHDA, CDR2 SQIVND (reference sequence). The CDR3 runs 14 residues. V was cut by 6 bases and J by 6 bases, with 15 bases left in between. In DNA form, the CDR3 reads TGTGCCAGTAGACTTGTGCAGGGAGGTCAGCCCCAGCATTTT. It codes for CASRLVQGGQPQHF.

The chain combines TRBV4-1 with TRBJ2-3; TRBD2 matches at 10 bases. CDR1 and CDR2 from the germline V gene are MGHRA and YSYEKL. J lost 5 bases, V lost 3 bases, and 11 bases had no gene match. There are 17 residues in the CDR3. CDR3 sequence: CASSHGAAGGQIDTQYF. CDR3 DNA sequence: TGCGCCAGCAGCCACGGCGCAGCGGGAGGGCAGATAGATACGCAGTATTTT.

This clone was seen a single time. The rearrangement links TRBV9 to TRBJ2-1; the match to TRBD2 covers 9 bases. Looked up from germline, CDR1 is SGDLS and CDR2 is YYNGEE. After removal of 0 bases from V and 1 base from J, the junction contained 8 bases not matched to a gene. The CDR3 extends over 18 amino acids. The CDR3 reads CASSVELAGIPSYNEQFF. The CDR3 nucleotides read TGTGCCAGCAGCGTAGAGCTAGCGGGGATCCCTTCCTACAATGAGCAGTTCTTC.

This clone was seen a handful of times. The genes are TRBV2 and TRBJ1-1; D not resolved. The CDR3 loop spans 15 amino acids. Per the germline V gene, CDR1 is SNHLY and CDR2 is FYNNEI. V dropped 5 bases and J dropped 3 bases, with 16 bases sitting between them. This chain's CDR3 is CASSLNSPRDTEAFF. DNA of the CDR3: TGTGCCAGCAGTCTTAACAGCCCGAGGGACACTGAAGCTTTCTTT.

Points on this clone: Other DNA sequences in this specimen translate into the identical CDR3. This chain links TRBV5-1 with TRBJ2-2; a weak D match, TRBD1 (5 bases). CDR1 and CDR2 from the germline V gene are SGHRS and YFSETQ. The CDR3 contains 15 residues. V dropped 0 bases and J dropped 2 bases, with 8 bases sitting between them. In DNA form, the CDR3 reads TGCGCCAGCAGCTTGGATACAGGCAACACCGGGGAGCTGTTTTTT. Its protein is CASSLDTGNTGELFF.